The clone carrying this T cell receptor beta chain was seen only a few times. The data belong to a study of blood T cell repertoires in COVID-19. CDR1 and CDR2 (germline): MGHRA, YSYEKL. This CDR3 has 13 amino acids. Trimming shortened V by 2 bases and J by 4 bases, and 8 bases separated the two germline ends. Per the original data handling: Scientists estimated how many nucleated cells there were by amplifying reference gene primers. The repertoire was sequenced with immunoSEQ multiplex PCR; TCRdb's copy has only in-frame clones and lacks some. V and J calls and clone size are as listed in that table; D and trimming were resolved from the DNA. Counted here are approximately 100,000 clones, approximately 87% occurring once; the ten biggest clones make up 15% to 20%.

The sequencing input was peripheral blood. The TCR sequence derives from a woman aged 60-75 years with acute or convalescent COVID-19. V gene TRBV4-1 combines with J gene TRBJ1-2, with a weak D call TRBD1 (6 bases). The CDR3 spells CASSQLTGYGYTF. In nucleotides, the CDR3 is TGCGCCAGCAGCCAATTGACAGGCTATGGCTACACCTTC.